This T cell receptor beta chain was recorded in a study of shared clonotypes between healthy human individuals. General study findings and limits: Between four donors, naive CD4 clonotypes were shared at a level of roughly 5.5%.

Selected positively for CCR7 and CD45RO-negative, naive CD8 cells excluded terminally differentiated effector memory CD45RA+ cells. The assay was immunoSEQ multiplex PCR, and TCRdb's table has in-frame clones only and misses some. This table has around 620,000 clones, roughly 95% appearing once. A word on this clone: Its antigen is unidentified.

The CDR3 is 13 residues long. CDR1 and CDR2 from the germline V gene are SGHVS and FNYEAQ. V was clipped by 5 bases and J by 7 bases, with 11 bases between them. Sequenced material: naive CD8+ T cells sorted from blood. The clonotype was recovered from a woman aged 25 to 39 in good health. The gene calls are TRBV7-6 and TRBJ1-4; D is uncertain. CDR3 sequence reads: CASSAPRSEKLFF. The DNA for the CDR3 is TGTGCCAGCAGCGCGCCCAGAAGTGAAAAACTGTTTTTT.